The T cell receptor (beta chain) described here comes from a study of blood T cell repertoires in COVID-19. The wider study: Samples of COVID-19 (acute and convalescent) were obtained from the United States, Italy and Spain. T cells, B-cell-depleted T cells, or PBMCs provided the cDNA or gDNA that served as material.

Per the original methods: Amplification of reference gene primers provided the estimated nucleated cell counts. Sequencing was performed with immunoSEQ multiplex PCR; in TCRdb, only in-frame clones are kept and a portion is missing. D and trimming come from the DNA, and the V and J calls and clone size come from that table. The table lists about 72,000 clones, less than 85% of them singletons. Germline loops: CDR1 LNHNV, CDR2 YYDKDF (reference sequence). The CDR3 extends over 17 amino acids. Between the trimmed V and J ends, which lost 1 base and 3 bases, there was a span of 17 bases. The sequencing sample was made of peripheral blood. The chain couples TRBV15 to TRBJ2-3; no reliable D call. This receptor was taken from a woman of 80 years or more with acute or convalescent COVID-19. CDR3 bases: TGTGCCACCAGCAGAGCGGAAGCCCTCCCCGGGACAGATACGCAGTATTTT. Translation: CATSRAEALPGTDTQYF.